This T cell receptor beta chain was recovered during a study of T cells in women clearing cervical HPV infection. As for the study in general: Control women cleared a single incident HPV16 infection within 12 months. Study-wide results and caveats: Repertoire richness, not evenness, was significantly elevated in CIN3+ cases versus controls.

The germline gives CDR1 LNHDA, CDR2 SQIVND (reference sequence). There are 13 residues in the CDR3. Comment on this clone: The antigen remains unidentified. Read data end 3 residues before the CDR3 end; the end is taken from the germline J gene.

Assay: immunoSEQ multiplex PCR; the TCRdb copy retains only in-frame clones and omits some. The listing records more than 25,000 clones. V is TRBV19 and J is TRBJ1-5; D is possibly TRBD1 (5 bases). The receptor's source is a woman aged 18 to 75 with a cervical HPV16 infection that either progressed to CIN3+ or cleared (not recorded which). Input material: blood buffy coat. This CDR3 is CASSIARADPQHF. The CDR3 DNA, read in part, is TGTGCCAGTAGTATTGCCAGGGCGGATCCC.